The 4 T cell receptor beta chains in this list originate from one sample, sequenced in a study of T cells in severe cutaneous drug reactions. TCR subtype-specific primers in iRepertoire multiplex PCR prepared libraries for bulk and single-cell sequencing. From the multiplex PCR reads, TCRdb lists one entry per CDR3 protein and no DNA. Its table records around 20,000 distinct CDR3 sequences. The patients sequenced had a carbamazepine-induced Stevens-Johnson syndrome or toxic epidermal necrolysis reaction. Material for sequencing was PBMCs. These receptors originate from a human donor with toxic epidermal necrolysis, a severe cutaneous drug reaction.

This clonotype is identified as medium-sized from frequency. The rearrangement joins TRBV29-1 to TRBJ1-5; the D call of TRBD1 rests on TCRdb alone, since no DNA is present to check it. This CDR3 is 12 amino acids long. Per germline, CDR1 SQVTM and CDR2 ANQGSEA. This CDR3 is CSPPGGNQPQHF.

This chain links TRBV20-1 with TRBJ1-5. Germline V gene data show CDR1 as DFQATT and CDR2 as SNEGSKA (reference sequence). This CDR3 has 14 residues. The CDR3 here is CSARDFGRNQPQHF.

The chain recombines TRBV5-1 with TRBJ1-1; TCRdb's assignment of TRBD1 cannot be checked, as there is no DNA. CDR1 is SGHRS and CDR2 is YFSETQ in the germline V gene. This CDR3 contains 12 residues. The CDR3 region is CASSLGGQEAFF.

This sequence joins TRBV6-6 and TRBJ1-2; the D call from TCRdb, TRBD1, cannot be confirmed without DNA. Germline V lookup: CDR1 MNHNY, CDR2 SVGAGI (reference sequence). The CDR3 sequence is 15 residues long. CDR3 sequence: CASIRTEIANYGYTF.